Listed here is a single TCR beta chain. This clone showed up just a few times. Its antigen remains undetermined. No much larger clone is present one base from it, and per-base qualities are unavailable. Each donor gave one peripheral blood draw, approximately 100 mL on average, collected into heparinised tubes. A BD FACSAria II was used to sort naive, central memory, regulatory and stem cell-like memory CD4+ T cells with a panel that included CD45RO, CCR7, CD25, CD127, CD95 and CD27. All sorted populations exceeded 95% purity. PBMCs were isolated right away by Lymphoprep density gradient centrifugation and were stained directly, without culture. To minimize batch effects, samples were stained and sorted in pairs, one healthy donor with one patient per experiment. The CDR3 holds 14 amino acids from the cysteine to the phenylalanine. Here the CDR3 DNA is all that survives: 42 bases in frame from base 1. V sheds 0 bases and J sheds 5 bases, leaving 11 bases between their ends. The germline V gene encodes CDR1 SGHRS and CDR2 YFSETQ.

The entire amount of isolated RNA was reverse transcribed using the High Capacity cDNA Reverse Transcription Kit, so the sequenced TCRB transcripts were expressed ones. Deep immunoSEQ sequencing was applied to naive, central memory and regulatory T cell samples, giving an average of roughly 3.3 million total reads per sample. Sorted cells were lysed in RLT buffer, and RNA was extracted using DNase-treated RNeasy Micro or Mini kits according to cell number. To prevent cross-contamination, every cell subset was processed on its own, while patient and healthy donor samples were processed together. The immunoSEQ multiplex PCR was used to amplify TCRB sequences from cDNA, generating 87-bp fragments that spanned the CDR3 region. The amplicons were sequenced using the Illumina HiSeq platform. The authors processed their data as follows. Synthetic template baselines were used to correct PCR bias computationally, reads within Hamming distance 2 were collapsed together, and singletons that could not be merged were discarded. Reads were aligned against IMGT so that V, D and J genes, CDR3 length and insertions or deletions at six rearrangement sites could be assigned. Within each subset, clonotype counts were normalized to the number of sorted cells before true diversity and Gini coefficients were calculated with the tcR R package. The overlap coefficient, calculated on TCRB nucleotide sequences, was used to measure repertoire sharing. Out-of-frame TCRB sequences from naive cells were analyzed to stand in for the pre-selection repertoire. Sourced from immuneACCESS, this table was stored by TCRdb with only in-frame sequences that have V and J called. A share of the clones is absent; for the studies checked, an unresolved V gene accounts for under half, and the remainder has no known explanation. Clonal size and the V and J genes are those of that table, whereas D and trimming came from the DNA. Within this sample are a few hundred thousand clones, with over 11% of them counted one time only. About 0.04% of the sample belongs to the ten largest clones.

The data stem from a study of beta chain features in type 1 diabetes (dated by TCRdb to the late 2010s). Regarding the research as a whole: Patients and healthy donors did not differ in mean age, gender distribution, total cell number or subset yield. Regulatory and stem cell-like memory subsets were isolated from only 8 patients and roughly eight healthy donors, whereas naive and central memory subsets came from all 30 or so donors. In the study, TCRB repertoires of sorted circulating CD4+ T cell subsets from recently diagnosed type 1 diabetes patients were compared with those of matched healthy donors. Across all samples, approximately 100 million sorted cells were examined, and cell number per subset correlated strongly with RNA yield. The paper as a whole reports these results and caveats: HLA sub-analyses involved small numbers of individuals, so any influence of HLA type on TCRB rearrangement remained unresolved. Shorter templates might have been favored by PCR, but patient and control samples were amplified and corrected together, so both groups would have been affected equally by any skew. The naive, central memory and regulatory TCRB repertoires appeared to resemble one another more closely among patients than among healthy donors. Patients with type 1 diabetes made fewer insertions and deleted more nucleotides at VDJ recombination sites, implying thymic rearrangement abnormalities. In all four CD4+ subsets, TCRB CDR3 length was moderately but significantly shorter in type 1 diabetes patients. Because cDNA was sequenced instead of genomic DNA, highly expressing activated cells could be over-represented, though the groups showed no difference in activation or CD3 levels.

The rearranged chain carries TRBV5-1 and TRBJ2-5; a confident D gene designation cannot be given. Sequencing was performed on naive CD4+ T cells from blood. The sample's cell subset or site label is to be understood as: true naive CD4+ T cells. This sequence originates from a man between 25 and 39 years old in good health. The bases read TGCGCCAGCAGCTTGGTTTCGGAGAAGGAGACCCAGTACTTC. It specifies CASSLVSEKETQYF.